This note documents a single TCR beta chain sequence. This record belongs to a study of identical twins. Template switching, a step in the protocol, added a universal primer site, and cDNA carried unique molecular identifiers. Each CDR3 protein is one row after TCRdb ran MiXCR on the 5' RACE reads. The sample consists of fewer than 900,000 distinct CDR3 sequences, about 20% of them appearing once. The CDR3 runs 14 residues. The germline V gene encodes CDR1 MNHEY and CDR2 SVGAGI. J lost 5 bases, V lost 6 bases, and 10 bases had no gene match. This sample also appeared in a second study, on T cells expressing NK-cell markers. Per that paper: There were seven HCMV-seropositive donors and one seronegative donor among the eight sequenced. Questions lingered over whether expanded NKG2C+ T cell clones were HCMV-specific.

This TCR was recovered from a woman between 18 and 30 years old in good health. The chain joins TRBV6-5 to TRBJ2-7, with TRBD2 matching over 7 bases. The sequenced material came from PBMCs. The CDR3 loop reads CASSLMGGIDEQYF. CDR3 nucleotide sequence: TGTGCCAGCAGCTTAATGGGGGGGATCGACGAGCAGTACTTC.